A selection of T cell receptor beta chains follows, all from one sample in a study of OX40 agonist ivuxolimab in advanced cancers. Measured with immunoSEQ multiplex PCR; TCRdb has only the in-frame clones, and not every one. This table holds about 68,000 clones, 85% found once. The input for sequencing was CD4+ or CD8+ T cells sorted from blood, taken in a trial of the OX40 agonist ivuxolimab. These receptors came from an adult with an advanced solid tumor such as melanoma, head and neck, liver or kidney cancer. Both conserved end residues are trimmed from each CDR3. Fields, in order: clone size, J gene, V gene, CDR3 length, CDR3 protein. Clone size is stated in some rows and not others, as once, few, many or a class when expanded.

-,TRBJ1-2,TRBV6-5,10,ASSYRDYGYT
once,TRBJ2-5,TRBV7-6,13,ASSLAGGYQETQY
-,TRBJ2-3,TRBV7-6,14,ASSRGGQPHTDTQY
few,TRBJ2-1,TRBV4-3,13,ASSQVRGDYNEQF
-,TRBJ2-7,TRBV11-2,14,ASSPRGAGYSYEQY
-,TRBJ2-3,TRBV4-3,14,ASSQGLQRDTDTQY
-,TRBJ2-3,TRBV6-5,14,ASSYSSPGSTDTQY
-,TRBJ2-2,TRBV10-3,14,AISGRRGREVGELF
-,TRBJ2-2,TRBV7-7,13,ASSLVGVNTGELF
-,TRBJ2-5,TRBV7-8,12,ASSLRPGGETQY
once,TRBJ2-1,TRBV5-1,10,ASNRDYNEQF
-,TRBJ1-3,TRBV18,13,ASSPAGTTGNTIY
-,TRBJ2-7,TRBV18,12,ASSLGTGNFGQY
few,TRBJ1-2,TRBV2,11,ASSQEGSYGYT
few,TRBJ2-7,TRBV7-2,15,ASSLRRVGDEEGEQY
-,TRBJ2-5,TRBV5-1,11,ASSLAGRETQY
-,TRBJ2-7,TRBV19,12,ASSMQGHAYEQY
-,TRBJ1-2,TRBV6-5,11,ASSSGSNYGYT
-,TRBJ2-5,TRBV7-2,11,ASSPQNQETQY
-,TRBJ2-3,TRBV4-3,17,ASSQGRTSGGRGTDTQY
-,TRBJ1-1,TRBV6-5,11,ASSQDLGTEAF
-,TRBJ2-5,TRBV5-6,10,ASSLFSETQY
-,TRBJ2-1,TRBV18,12,ASSQAATTNEQF
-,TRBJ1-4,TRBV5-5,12,ASSSWVGNEKLF
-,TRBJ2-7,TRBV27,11,ASRRDTTYEQY
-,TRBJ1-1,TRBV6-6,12,ASSDVGQNTEAF
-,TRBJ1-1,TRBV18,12,ASSLDRVSTEAF
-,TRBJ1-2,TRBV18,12,ASSPTGPTAGYT
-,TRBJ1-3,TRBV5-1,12,ASSLLFAENTIY
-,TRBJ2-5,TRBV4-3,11,ASSQHIQETQY
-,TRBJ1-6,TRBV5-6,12,ASSRDWANSPLH
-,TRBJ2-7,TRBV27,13,ASSPRQGSAYEQY
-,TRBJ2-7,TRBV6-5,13,ASSYSGQWKGEQY
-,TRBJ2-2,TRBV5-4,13,ASSPDQGGTGELF
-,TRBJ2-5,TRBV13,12,ASSLQGGWETQY
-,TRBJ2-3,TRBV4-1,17,ASSQVGARGGAPPDTQY
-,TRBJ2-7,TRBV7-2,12,ASSQVGPQGEQY
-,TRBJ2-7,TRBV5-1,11,ASSEPGPYEQY
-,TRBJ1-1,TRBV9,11,ASSRTGNTEAF
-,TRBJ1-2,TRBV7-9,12,ASSLNGPPYGYT
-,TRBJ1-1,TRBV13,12,ASKWWAWDTEAF
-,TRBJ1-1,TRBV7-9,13,ASSARGAGGRVAF
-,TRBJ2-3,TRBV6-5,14,ASSYIEGGSTDTQY
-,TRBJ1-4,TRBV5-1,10,ASSSMNEKLF
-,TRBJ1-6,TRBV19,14,ASSISGTPTGTPLH
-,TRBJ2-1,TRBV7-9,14,ASSLERAGGVYEQF
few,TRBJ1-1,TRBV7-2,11,ASSLSANTEAF
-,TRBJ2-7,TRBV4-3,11,ASSLQEGYEQY
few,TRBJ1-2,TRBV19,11,ASSLAPLGGYT
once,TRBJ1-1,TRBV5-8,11,ASSRDFLSEAF
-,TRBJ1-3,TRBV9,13,ASSVGADSGNTIY
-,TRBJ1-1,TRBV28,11,ASWRTVNTEAF
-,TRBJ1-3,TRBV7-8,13,ASSLEGVRGNTIY
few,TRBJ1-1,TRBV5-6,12,ASSMTGGNTEAF
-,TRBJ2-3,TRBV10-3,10,AIRGATDTQY
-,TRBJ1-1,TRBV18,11,ASSPWKNTEAF
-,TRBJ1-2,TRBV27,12,ASSLTWKSYGYT
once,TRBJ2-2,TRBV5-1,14,ASSLDRGRNIGELF
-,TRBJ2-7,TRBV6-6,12,ASSYSRYTYEQY
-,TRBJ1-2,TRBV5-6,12,ASSLSPTGAGYT